The clone carrying this TCR beta chain was counted between two and nine times. Antigen: not known. Trimming stripped 4 bases from V and 7 bases from J, with 16 bases between. The germline CDR1 and CDR2 sequences are MGHRA and YSYEKL. CDR3 length: 15 amino acids. The sample is drawn from a study of T cells in Graves' hyperthyroidism and ophthalmopathy. Regarding the study as a whole: Most thyroid clonotypes expanded above 0.001 were also detected in blood.

It was RNA transcripts that yielded the amplified TCR beta CDR3 regions. HTBI primers were used for first-round RT-PCR of the TCR CDR3. One entry per CDR3 protein results from TCRdb running MiXCR on the multiplex PCR reads. This sample has 40,000 to 65,000 distinct CDR3 sequences, with roughly 50% found just once. This TCR was recovered from a woman between 45 and 60 years old with Graves' ophthalmopathy. V usage is TRBV4-1 and J usage is TRBJ2-2; TRBD2 might be the D (7 bases). Sequencing was done on a sample of blood. CDR3 bases: TGCGCCAGCAGCCGGAAGAGGGGGGGGATCGGGGAGCTGTTTTTT. This sequence encodes CASSRKRGGIGELFF.